This passage covers 25 T cell receptor beta chains from one sample sequenced in a study of vaccination effects on CD4 cells after COVID-19. These receptors' antigens are unknown. Under the ViraFEST assay, PBMC were stimulated with viral peptide pools so that antigen-specific CD4+ T cells expanded. Sequencing was performed afterwards. Culture proceeded for 9 to 11 days, and CD4+ T cells were then isolated. Testing of the vaccine recipients showed negative nucleocapsid antibodies and no prior SARS-CoV-2 infection. Sequencing was performed with immunoSEQ multiplex PCR; in TCRdb, only in-frame clones are kept and a portion is missing. Among approximately 76,000 clones, around 79% were seen once, and the ten largest hold roughly a tenth. The sequencing used CD4+ T cells from PBMCs cultured with SARS-CoV-2 spike peptides, collected before COVID-19 vaccination. The origin of the receptors is a human donor who received a COVID-19 vaccine.

The chain joins TRBV11-2 to TRBJ2-7, with D possibly matching TRBD1 (6 bases). Germline V lookup: CDR1 SGHAT, CDR2 FQNNGV. CDR3 length: 13 residues. V lost 5 bases, J lost 7 bases, and 15 bases lay in between. The CDR3 protein is CASSPFQGREQYV. CDR3 bases: TGTGCCAGCAGCCCCTTCCAGGGGAGAGAGCAGTACGTC.

This sequence joins TRBV18 and TRBJ1-1; maybe TRBD1 (5 bases). CDR3 size: 15 residues. Trimming left V 2 bases short and J 6 bases short, with 16 bases between. Germline V gene sequence: CDR1 KGHSH, CDR2 LQKENI. This CDR3 reads CASSPAGLNGAEAFF. The CDR3, as DNA: TGTGCCAGCTCACCAGCGGGGCTAAATGGCGCTGAAGCTTTCTTT.

This clone was counted once. The V call is TRBV5-1, the J call TRBJ1-1; D may be TRBD1 (5 bases). This CDR3 has 13 residues. With 6 bases removed from V and 3 bases from J, the gap between germline ends came to 12 bases. The germline gives CDR1 SGHRS, CDR2 YFSETQ. The CDR3 nucleotides are TGCGCCAGCACGGGGGGTTGGGACACTGAAGCTTTCTTT. Translation: CASTGGWDTEAFF.

The chain is built from TRBV6-1 and TRBJ1-5; 10 bases are shared with TRBD1. Germline-derived CDR1 and CDR2 are MNHNS and SASEGT. This CDR3 comprises 15 residues. V lost 3 bases to trimming and J lost 5 bases; unmatched junction nucleotides: 4. DNA for the CDR3: TGTGCCAGCAGTGAGAGCGGGACAGGGGATCAGCCCCAGCATTTT. This encodes CASSESGTGDQPQHF.

The CDR3 loop is CASSLAGTGGKETQYF. CDR3 DNA: TGTGCCAGCAGCTTAGCAGGGACAGGGGGCAAAGAGACCCAGTACTTC. J is TRBJ2-5 and V is TRBV7-8, with 12 bases matching TRBD1. Germline V CDR1 and CDR2: SGHVS, FQNEAQ. The CDR3 is made up of 16 amino acids. With 0 bases clipped from V and 3 bases from J, the junction kept 2 bases outside the gene matches.

The chain couples TRBV7-7 to TRBJ2-6; no reliable D call. CDR1 and CDR2 (germline): SSHAT, FNYEAQ (reference sequence). Trimming stripped 5 bases from V and 0 bases from J, with 8 bases between. The CDR3 loop spans 15 amino acids. The CDR3 DNA reads TGTGCCAGCAGCCCCCTTGTCTCTGGGGCCAACGTCCTGACTTTC. Translation: CASSPLVSGANVLTF.

This clone has a handful of counts. V and J are TRBV14 and TRBJ2-1, with 12 bases that match TRBD2. J was trimmed by 6 bases and V by 4 bases; bases with no gene match: 7. Germline V gene sequence: CDR1 SGHDN, CDR2 FVKESK. The CDR3 totals 16 residues. CDR3 DNA: TGTGCCAGCAGCCTGCGAGCACTAGCGGGGGGCAATGAGCAGTTCTTC. This encodes CASSLRALAGGNEQFF.

The chain has TRBV11-2 and TRBJ2-3; no reliable D call. V lost 2 bases and J lost 6, with 6 bases in between. The germline V gene has CDR1 SGHAT and CDR2 FQNNGV. The CDR3 contains 12 residues. The CDR3: CASSLSVDTQYF. As DNA, the CDR3 is TGTGCCAGCAGCTTATCAGTGGATACGCAGTATTTT.

The chain carries TRBV28 and TRBJ2-3; perhaps TRBD2 as D (6 bases). This CDR3 is built from 14 residues. Germline V gene lookup returns CDR1 MDHEN and CDR2 SYDVKM. Trimming shortened V by 8 bases and J by 3 bases, and 15 bases separated the two germline ends. The CDR3 nucleotides are TGTGCCAGCCAATCTTTGGGGGGAACAGATACGCAGTATTTT. This translates into CASQSLGGTDTQYF. The full variable domain, rest sourced from reference TRBV28 and TRBJ2-3, is DVKVTQSSRYLVKRTGEKVFLECVQDMDHENMFWYRQDPGLGLRLIYFSYDVKMKEKGDIPEGYSVSREKKERFSLILESASTNQTSMYLCASQSLGGTDTQYFGPGTRLTVL.

This chain connects TRBV19 to TRBJ2-1; D perhaps matches TRBD2 (6 bases). There are 17 residues in the CDR3. Trimming cost V 4 bases and J 0 bases, with 16 bases left between them. Per germline, CDR1 LNHDA and CDR2 SQIVND (reference sequence). Here the CDR3 DNA reads TGTGCCAGTAGTAGATCCCCGCGGGGCCCCTCCTACAATGAGCAGTTCTTC. Encoded protein: CASSRSPRGPSYNEQFF.

This clone came up once. The genes are TRBV5-1 and TRBJ2-2, with 8 bases lining up with TRBD1. Germline loops: CDR1 SGHRS, CDR2 YFSETQ. CDR3 length equals 16 residues. V lost 3 bases to trimming and J lost 6 bases; unmatched junction nucleotides: 10. The CDR3 nucleotides are TGCGCCAGCAGCTACGGACAGGGATCTTATTCCGGGGAGCTGTTTTTT. Its translation is CASSYGQGSYSGELFF.

The chain joins TRBV24-1 to TRBJ1-1; the D is unclear. Per the germline V gene, CDR1 is KGHDR and CDR2 is SFDVKD. V dropped 7 bases and J dropped 0 bases, with 8 bases sitting between them. The CDR3 loop spans 13 amino acids. The CDR3 protein is CATRRDMNTEAFF. Here the CDR3 DNA reads TGTGCCACCAGAAGAGACATGAACACTGAAGCTTTCTTT.

The chain couples TRBV7-8 to TRBJ1-5; D perhaps matches TRBD1 (5 bases). The CDR3 covers 14 residues. V lost 5 bases to trimming and J lost 2 bases, with 10 bases between them. Germline V CDR1 and CDR2: SGHVS, FQNEAQ. Written as DNA, the CDR3 is TGTGCCAGCAGCCTACGGGACGGCAATCAGCCCCAGCATTTT. Protein sequence: CASSLRDGNQPQHF.

The DNA of the CDR3 is TGTGCCAGCAGCTTAGTGGGGACCCCCCAGTTGGCAGATACGCAGTATTTT. Its protein product is CASSLVGTPQLADTQYF. The chain has TRBV7-2 and TRBJ2-3; D possibly matches TRBD1 or TRBD2 (5 bases each). This CDR3 spans 17 amino acids. Trimming removed 1 base at V and 4 bases at J, with 18 bases between. Germline V gene lookup returns CDR1 SGHTA and CDR2 FQGNSA.

This clone was observed a handful of times. The V gene is TRBV4-1, the J gene TRBJ1-6, with unresolved D. V shed 0 bases and J shed 8 bases, with 11 bases lying between them. CDR3 length equals 15 residues. CDR1 and CDR2 from the germline V gene are MGHRA and YSYEKL. CDR3: CASSQEGLSDSPLHF. In nucleotides, the CDR3 is TGCGCCAGCAGCCAAGAAGGGTTGTCAGATTCACCCCTCCACTTT.

J is TRBJ1-1 and V is TRBV19; no clear D. The V end was cut by 1 base, the J end by 4 bases, with 7 bases between. Germline CDR1 LNHDA, CDR2 SQIVND (reference sequence). This CDR3 has 13 residues. The CDR3: CASSIGRGTEAFF. Written as DNA, the CDR3 is TGTGCCAGTAGTATAGGGCGGGGCACTGAAGCTTTCTTT.

The V gene is TRBV6-1, the J gene TRBJ1-2; perhaps TRBD1 as D (5 bases). Germline V gene lookup returns CDR1 MNHNS and CDR2 SASEGT. Trimming shortened V by 9 bases and J by 3 bases, and 14 bases separated the two germline ends. The CDR3 is 13 amino acids. This CDR3 is CASLLGVDYGYTF. Here the CDR3 DNA reads TGTGCCAGTCTCCTAGGGGTGGACTATGGCTACACCTTC.

The V and J genes are TRBV18 and TRBJ2-2, with D maybe TRBD1 (5 bases). Germline V gene sequence: CDR1 KGHSH, CDR2 LQKENI. V lost 3 bases to trimming and J lost 3 bases, with 8 bases between them. The CDR3 runs 14 residues. The CDR3 sequence: CASSPRVDTGELFF. Here the CDR3 DNA reads TGTGCCAGCTCACCCAGGGTGGACACCGGGGAGCTGTTTTTT.

CDR3 protein: CASSQERTDGYGYTF. For the CDR3, the DNA is TGCGCCAGCAGCCAAGAGAGGACAGATGGGTATGGCTACACCTTC. The gene calls are TRBV4-3 and TRBJ1-2; possible D gene TRBD1, 6 bases. V was trimmed by 0 bases and J by 5 bases, leaving 13 bases between them. Germline-derived CDR1 and CDR2 are LGHNA and YSLEER. The CDR3 is 15 amino acids.

The J gene is TRBJ1-4, the V gene TRBV28, with 12 bases lining up with TRBD1. The V and J ends lost 4 bases and 8 bases, in that order; junction bases with no gene match: 2. Looked up from germline, CDR1 is MDHEN and CDR2 is SYDVKM. The CDR3 contains 14 residues. The CDR3 sequence: CASSWDRGQEKLFF. In nucleotides, the CDR3 is TGTGCCAGCAGTTGGGACAGGGGGCAAGAAAAACTGTTTTTT.

The chain uses TRBV7-8 and TRBJ2-1; D tentatively fits TRBD1 or TRBD2 (5 bases each). Trimming cost V 5 bases and J 5 bases, with 16 bases left between them. The CDR3 contains 15 residues. Germline V gene sequence: CDR1 SGHVS, CDR2 FQNEAQ. The CDR3 loop reads CASSAPGTRNNEQFF. The CDR3 bases are TGTGCCAGCAGCGCCCCCGGGACCAGGAACAATGAGCAGTTCTTC.

The chain has TRBV5-4 and TRBJ1-2; D possibly corresponds to TRBD1 (5 bases). V gave up 1 base and J gave up 8 bases, with 12 bases separating them. The CDR3 extends over 13 amino acids. CDR1 is SGHNT, CDR2 YYREEE, per germline (reference sequence). The CDR3: CASSLPGGGGYTF. The CDR3 bases are TGTGCCAGCAGCTTGCCCGGGGGTGGGGGCTACACCTTC.

The chain joins TRBV19 to TRBJ1-1; D not resolved. V was trimmed by 10 bases and J by 1 base, leaving 16 bases between them. From germline, CDR1 is LNHDA and CDR2 SQIVND (reference sequence). The CDR3 contains 14 residues. As DNA, the CDR3 is TGTGCCACAGACCCCGGCCAGCCGAACACTGAAGCTTTCTTT. Translation: CATDPGQPNTEAFF.

This chain uses TRBV20-1 with TRBJ1-2; D may be TRBD1 (5 bases). The CDR3 length is 10 residues. Germline lookup yields CDR1 DFQATT and CDR2 SNEGSKA (reference sequence). With 7 bases removed from V and 4 bases from J, the gap between germline ends came to 7 bases. CDR3 nucleotides: TGCAGTGATGGGGGCTATGGCTACACCTTC. Its protein product is CSDGGYGYTF.

This clone was seen only once. The genes are TRBV5-1 and TRBJ2-2; the match to TRBD2 covers 10 bases. The CDR3 has 17 amino acids. The J segment lost 6 bases and the V segment lost 0 bases, leaving 8 bases of the junction unmatched. In germline, CDR1 is SGHRS, CDR2 YFSETQ. CDR3 region: CASSLALAGAGPGELFF. In nucleotides, the CDR3 is TGCGCCAGCAGCTTGGCGCTAGCGGGGGCCGGGCCCGGGGAGCTGTTTTTT. Complete variable domain (other parts from reference TRBV5-1 and TRBJ2-2): KAGVTQTPRYLIKTRGQQVTLSCSPISGHRSVSWYQQTPGQGLQFLFEYFSETQRNKGNFPGRFSGRQFSNSRSEMNVSTLELGDSALYLCASSLALAGAGPGELFFGEGSRLTVL.